The 8 T cell receptor beta chains below all came from one sample that was sequenced in a study of blood T cell repertoires in COVID-19. Data came from immunoSEQ multiplex PCR; TCRdb stores just in-frame clones and leaves some out. The table shows a few hundred thousand clones, with around 86% occurring only once. The sample comprised PBMCs or T cells enriched from blood (not recorded which). The receptors here all came from a woman aged 18-29 years who had recovered from COVID-19.

V gene TRBV3-1 (or the pseudogene TRBV3-2) combines with J gene TRBJ1-5, with D uncertain. The CDR3 is 15 amino acids. V gave up 1 base and J gave up 1 base, with 8 bases separating them. Germline lookup yields CDR1 LGHDT and CDR2 YNNKEL (reference sequence). As DNA, the CDR3 is TGTGCCAGCAGCCAAGGGGGAGGGAGCAATCAGCCCCAGCATTTT. This gives the protein CASSQGGGSNQPQHF.

The rearrangement uses TRBV4-1 and TRBJ1-2, with 8 bases identical to TRBD1. Germline V lookup: CDR1 MGHRA, CDR2 YSYEKL. The trim removed 3 bases at V and 6 bases at J, leaving 3 bases unmatched. The CDR3 totals 13 residues. In DNA form, the CDR3 reads TGCGCCAGCAGCCACCCGACAGGGGATGGCTACACCTTC. This translates into CASSHPTGDGYTF.

This chain links TRBV28 with TRBJ1-6; D is ambiguous. V gave up 3 bases and J gave up 10 bases, with 10 bases separating them. Per germline, CDR1 MDHEN and CDR2 SYDVKM. The CDR3 spans 13 residues. The CDR3 DNA reads as TGTGCCAGCAGTTTCCCAGGAGGATCACCCCTCCACTTT. Translating gives CASSFPGGSPLHF.

This chain connects TRBV10-3 to TRBJ2-1; tentative D call: TRBD2 (6 bases). The CDR3 contains 14 residues. Per the germline V gene, CDR1 is ENHRY and CDR2 is SYGVKD. The V end lost 10 bases, the J end lost 5 bases, and 18 bases lay between the germline ends. This chain's CDR3 is CATATGRENNEQFF. The CDR3 nucleotides read TGTGCCACGGCAACCGGCCGGGAGAACAATGAGCAGTTCTTC.

This sequence joins TRBV19 and TRBJ2-4; TRBD1 agrees at 9 bases. The J segment lost 0 bases and the V segment lost 3 bases, leaving 3 bases of the junction unmatched. CDR1 LNHDA and CDR2 SQIVND come from the germline V gene (reference sequence). The CDR3 runs to 16 residues. CDR3 region: CASSILGQGAKNIQYF. The CDR3 bases are TGTGCCAGTAGTATCTTGGGACAGGGAGCCAAAAACATTCAGTACTTC. Using reference TRBV19 and TRBJ2-4 for the parts outside the CDR3, the full variable domain is DGGITQSPKYLFRKEGQNVTLSCEQNLNHDAMYWYRQDPGQGLRLIYYSQIVNDFQKGDIAEGYSVSREKKESFPLTVTSAQKNPTAFYLCASSILGQGAKNIQYFGAGTRLSVL.

The V and J genes are TRBV27 and TRBJ2-2; 10 nucleotides agree with TRBD2. Trimming took 6 bases from V and 3 from J; bases not matched to a gene: 7. The length of the CDR3 is 16 residues. Germline CDR1 and CDR2: MNHEY and SMNVEV (reference sequence). CDR3 region: CASRLAGVLHTGELFF. The CDR3 DNA reads TGTGCCAGCAGGCTAGCGGGAGTTCTTCACACCGGGGAGCTGTTTTTT.

The gene calls are TRBV10-2 and TRBJ2-7, with D unclear. The V gene lost 9 bases and the J gene lost 3 bases, with 15 bases spanning the gap. This CDR3 has 13 residues. Germline assignment: CDR1 WSHSY and CDR2 SAAADI. The CDR3 reads CARLRETLYEQYF. The CDR3 DNA is TGCGCCAGATTGAGAGAGACTCTCTACGAGCAGTACTTC.

Written as DNA, the CDR3 is TGTGCCAGCAGCTCTGTGGACAGGGTAAAGAACACTGAAGCTTTCTTT. Protein sequence: CASSSVDRVKNTEAFF. This chain connects TRBV5-8 to TRBJ1-1; 8 bases fit TRBD1. V shed 3 bases, J shed 1 base, and the junction held 8 bases outside the gene matches. The germline gives CDR1 SGHTS, CDR2 YDEGEE. The CDR3 length is 16 residues.